This T cell receptor (beta chain) was profiled in a study of CD8 T cells in Susac syndrome. This CDR3 comprises 13 residues. Trimming removed 6 bases from V and 6 bases from J, with 14 bases in between. Per germline, CDR1 MNHEY and CDR2 SVGAGI. In the case of this clonotype: Its antigen is as yet unknown.

Findings of the study overall: The study conceded that its TCR sequencing and HLA analysis involved relatively few individuals.

RNA totalling about 0.45 to 1 ug underwent reverse transcription with random hexamers. TCRdb reprocessed the immunoSEQ multiplex PCR reads with MiXCR, giving one entry per CDR3 protein. Counted here are approximately 110,000 distinct CDR3 sequences, over 90% occurring once; the ten biggest clones make up roughly 0.33%. The sequenced target, TCR beta, came from blood CD8+ and CD4+ T cells. FACS was used to enrich TEMRA cells, whereas the CD8+ and CD4+ T cells were obtained by negative isolation. This clonotype originated in a human donor with multiple sclerosis. Sequencing was done on a sample of CD8+ T cells from PBMCs. The chain carries TRBV6-5 and TRBJ1-1; the D gene is possibly TRBD1 (6 bases). CDR3 nucleotide sequence: TGTGCCAGCAGCTCCAGGGGATCATCTGAAGCTTTCTTT. Protein: CASSSRGSSEAFF.